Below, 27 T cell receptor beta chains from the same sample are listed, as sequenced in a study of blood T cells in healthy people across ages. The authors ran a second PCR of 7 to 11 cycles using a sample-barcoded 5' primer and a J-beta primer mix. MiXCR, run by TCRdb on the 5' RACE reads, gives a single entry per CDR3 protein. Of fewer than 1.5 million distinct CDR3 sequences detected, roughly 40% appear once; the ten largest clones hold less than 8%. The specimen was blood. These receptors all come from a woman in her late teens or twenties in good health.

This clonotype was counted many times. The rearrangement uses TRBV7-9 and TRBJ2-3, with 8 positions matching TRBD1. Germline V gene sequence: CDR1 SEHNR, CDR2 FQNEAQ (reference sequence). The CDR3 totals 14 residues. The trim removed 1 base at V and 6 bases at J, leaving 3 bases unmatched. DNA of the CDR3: TGTGCCAGCAGCTTAGGACAGGGGTTCGATACGCAGTATTTT. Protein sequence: CASSLGQGFDTQYF.

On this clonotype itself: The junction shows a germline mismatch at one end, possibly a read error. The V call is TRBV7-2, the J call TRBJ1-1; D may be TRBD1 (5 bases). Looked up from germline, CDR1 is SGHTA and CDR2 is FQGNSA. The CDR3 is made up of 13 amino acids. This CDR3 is CANSLGRDTEAFF. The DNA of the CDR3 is TGTGCCAACAGCTTAGGCAGGGACACTGAAGCTTTCTTT.

The DNA for the CDR3 is TGTGCCAGCAGCAAGTACACCCCGGGAGGGACTAGCGGGGGGCTCTGGGATGAGTTCTTC. Amino acid sequence: CASSKYTPGGTSGGLWDEFF. This chain connects TRBV28 to TRBJ2-1; 15 nucleotides line up with TRBD2. The CDR3 is 20 residues long. Looked up from germline, CDR1 is MDHEN and CDR2 is SYDVKM. After removal of 6 bases from V and 14 bases from J, the junction contained 26 bases not matched to a gene.

CDR3 coding DNA: TGTGCCAGCAGTTCACTAGGGCTGGGCTCCTACAATGAGCAGTTCTTC. As protein: CASSSLGLGSYNEQFF. V gene TRBV27 combines with J gene TRBJ2-1; TRBD2 is a possible D gene (5 bases). The ends were cut back, 4 bases at V and 0 bases at J, with 13 bases in the middle. This CDR3 has 16 amino acids. Germline-derived CDR1 and CDR2 are MNHEY and SMNVEV (reference sequence).

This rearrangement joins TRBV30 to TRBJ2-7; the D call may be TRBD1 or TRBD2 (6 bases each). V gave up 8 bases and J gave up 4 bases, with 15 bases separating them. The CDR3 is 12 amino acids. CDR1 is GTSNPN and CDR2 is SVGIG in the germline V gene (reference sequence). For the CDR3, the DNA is TGTGCCGGGGGTAGGGGGAGGTACGAGCAGTACTTC. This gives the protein CAGGRGRYEQYF. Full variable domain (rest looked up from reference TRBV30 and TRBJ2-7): SQTIHQWPATLVQPVGSPLSLECTVEGTSNPNLYWYRQAAGRGLQLLFYSVGIGQISSEVPQNLSASRPQDRQFILSSKKLLLSDSGFYLCAGGRGRYEQYFGPGTRLTVT.

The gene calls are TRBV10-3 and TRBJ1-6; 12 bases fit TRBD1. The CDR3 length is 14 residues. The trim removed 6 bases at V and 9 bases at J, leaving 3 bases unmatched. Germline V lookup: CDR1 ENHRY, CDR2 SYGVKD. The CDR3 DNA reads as TGTGCCATCAGGGGGACAGGGGGCGCTTCACCCCTCCACTTT. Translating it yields CAIRGTGGASPLHF.

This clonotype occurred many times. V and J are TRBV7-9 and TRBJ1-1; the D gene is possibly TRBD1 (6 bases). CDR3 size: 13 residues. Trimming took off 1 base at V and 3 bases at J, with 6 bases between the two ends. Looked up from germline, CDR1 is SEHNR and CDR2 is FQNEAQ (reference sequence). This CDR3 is CASSLEGDTEAFF. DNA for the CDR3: TGTGCCAGCAGCTTAGAGGGGGACACTGAAGCTTTCTTT. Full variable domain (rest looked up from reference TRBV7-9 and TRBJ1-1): DTGVSQNPRHKITKRGQNVTFRCDPISEHNRLYWYRQTLGQGPEFLTYFQNEAQLEKSRLLSDRFSAERPKGSFSTLEIQRTEQGDSAMYLCASSLEGDTEAFFGQGTRLTVV.

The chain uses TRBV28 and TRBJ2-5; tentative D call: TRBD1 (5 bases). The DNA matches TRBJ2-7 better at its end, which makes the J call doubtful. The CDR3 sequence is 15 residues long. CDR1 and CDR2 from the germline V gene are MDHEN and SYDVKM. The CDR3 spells CASSLDSAVLCEQYF. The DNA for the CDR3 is TGTGCCAGCAGTCTCGACAGCGCCGTACTGTGCGAGCAGTACTTC.

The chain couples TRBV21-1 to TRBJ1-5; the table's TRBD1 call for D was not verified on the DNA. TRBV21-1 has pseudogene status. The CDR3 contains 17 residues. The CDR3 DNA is TGTGCCAGCAGCAAGGAAATGATAGACAGGGGTGGACAGCCCCAGCATTTT. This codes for CASSKEMIDRGGQPQHF.

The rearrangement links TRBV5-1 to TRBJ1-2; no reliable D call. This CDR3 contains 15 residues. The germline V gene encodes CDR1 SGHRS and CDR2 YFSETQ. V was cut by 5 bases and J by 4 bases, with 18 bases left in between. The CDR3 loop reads CASRQFLEGSYGYTF. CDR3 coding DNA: TGCGCCAGCAGACAATTCCTCGAGGGCTCCTATGGCTACACCTTC.

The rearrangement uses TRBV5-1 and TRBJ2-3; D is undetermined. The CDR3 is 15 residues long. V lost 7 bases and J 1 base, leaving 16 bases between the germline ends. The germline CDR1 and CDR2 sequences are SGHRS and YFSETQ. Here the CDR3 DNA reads TGCGCCAGCGAGAGCAACCCGTCGGGCACAGATACGCAGTATTTT. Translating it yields CASESNPSGTDTQYF.

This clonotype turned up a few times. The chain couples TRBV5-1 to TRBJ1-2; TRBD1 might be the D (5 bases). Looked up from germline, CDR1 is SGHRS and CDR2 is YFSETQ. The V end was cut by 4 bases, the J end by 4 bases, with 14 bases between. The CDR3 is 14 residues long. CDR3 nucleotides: TGCGCCAGCAGCCTCCCGGGGGAGTCCTATGGCTACACCTTC. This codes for CASSLPGESYGYTF.

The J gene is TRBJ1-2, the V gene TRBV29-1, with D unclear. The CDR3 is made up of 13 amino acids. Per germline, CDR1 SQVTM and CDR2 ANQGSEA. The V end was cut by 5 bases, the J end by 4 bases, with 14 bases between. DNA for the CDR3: TGCAGCGTTCGGCCGCCGGAGGGCTATGGCTACACCTTC. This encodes CSVRPPEGYGYTF.

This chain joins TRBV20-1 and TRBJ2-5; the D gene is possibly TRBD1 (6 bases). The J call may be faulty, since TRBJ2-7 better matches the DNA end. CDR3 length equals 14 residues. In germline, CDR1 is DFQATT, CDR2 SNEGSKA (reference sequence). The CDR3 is CSASGTGITYEQYF. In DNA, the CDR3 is TGCAGTGCAAGCGGAACAGGGATTACCTACGAGCAGTACTTC.

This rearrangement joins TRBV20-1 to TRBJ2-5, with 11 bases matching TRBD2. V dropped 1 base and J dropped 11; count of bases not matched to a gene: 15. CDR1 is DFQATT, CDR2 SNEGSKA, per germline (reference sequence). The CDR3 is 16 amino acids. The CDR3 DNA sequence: TGCAGTGCTAGAGTGAGCCTAGCGGGAGGAGACAATGAGCAGTACTTC. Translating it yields CSARVSLAGGDNEQYF.

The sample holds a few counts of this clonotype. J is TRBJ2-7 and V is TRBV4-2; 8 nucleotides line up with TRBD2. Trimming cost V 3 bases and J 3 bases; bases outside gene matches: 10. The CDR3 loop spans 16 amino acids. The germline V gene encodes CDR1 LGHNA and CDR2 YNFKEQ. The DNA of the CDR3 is TGTGCCAGCAGCCAGGGGGTAGCGGGGATAAGCTACGAGCAGTACTTC. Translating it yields CASSQGVAGISYEQYF.

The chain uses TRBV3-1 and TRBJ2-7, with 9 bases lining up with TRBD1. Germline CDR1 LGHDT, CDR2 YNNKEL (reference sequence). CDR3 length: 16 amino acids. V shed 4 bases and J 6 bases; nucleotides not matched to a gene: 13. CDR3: CASSPHTGQGKSEQYF. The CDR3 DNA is TGTGCCAGCAGCCCTCATACCGGACAGGGGAAGTCCGAGCAGTACTTC.

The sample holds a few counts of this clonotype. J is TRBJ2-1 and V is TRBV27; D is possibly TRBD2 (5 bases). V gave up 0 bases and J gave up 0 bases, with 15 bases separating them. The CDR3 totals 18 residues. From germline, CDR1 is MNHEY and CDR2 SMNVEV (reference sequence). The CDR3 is CASSLSVAAGSSYNEQFF. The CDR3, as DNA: TGTGCCAGCAGTTTATCGGTCGCCGCGGGCAGCTCCTACAATGAGCAGTTCTTC.

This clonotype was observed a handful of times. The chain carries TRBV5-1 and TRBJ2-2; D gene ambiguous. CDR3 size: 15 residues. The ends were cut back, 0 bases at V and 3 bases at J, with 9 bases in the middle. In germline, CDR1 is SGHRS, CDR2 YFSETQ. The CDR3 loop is CASSLAGSDTGELFF. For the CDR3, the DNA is TGCGCCAGCAGCTTGGCCGGTTCGGACACCGGGGAGCTGTTTTTT.

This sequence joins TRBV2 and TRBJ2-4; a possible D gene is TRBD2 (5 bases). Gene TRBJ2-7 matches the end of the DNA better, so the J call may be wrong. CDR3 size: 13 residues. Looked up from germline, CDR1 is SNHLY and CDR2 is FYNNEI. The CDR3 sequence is CASSGLEGYEQYF. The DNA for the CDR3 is TGTGCCAGCAGTGGTTTAGAGGGCTACGAGCAGTACTTC.

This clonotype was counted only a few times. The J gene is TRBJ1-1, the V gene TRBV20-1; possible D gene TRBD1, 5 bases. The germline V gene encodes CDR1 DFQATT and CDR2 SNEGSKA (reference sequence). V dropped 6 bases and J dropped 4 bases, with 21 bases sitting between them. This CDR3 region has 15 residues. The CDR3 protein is CSAQERGIWRTEAFF. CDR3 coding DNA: TGCAGTGCCCAAGAACGGGGGATATGGCGCACTGAAGCTTTCTTT.

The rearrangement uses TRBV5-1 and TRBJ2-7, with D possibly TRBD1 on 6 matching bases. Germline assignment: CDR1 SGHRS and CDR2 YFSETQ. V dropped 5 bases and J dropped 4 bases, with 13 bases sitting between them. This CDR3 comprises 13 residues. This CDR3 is CASRATGVYEQYF. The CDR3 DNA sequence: TGCGCCAGCAGAGCGACAGGAGTATACGAGCAGTACTTC. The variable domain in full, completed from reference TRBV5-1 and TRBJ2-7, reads KAGVTQTPRYLIKTRGQQVTLSCSPISGHRSVSWYQQTPGQGLQFLFEYFSETQRNKGNFPGRFSGRQFSNSRSEMNVSTLELGDSALYLCASRATGVYEQYFGPGTRLTVT.

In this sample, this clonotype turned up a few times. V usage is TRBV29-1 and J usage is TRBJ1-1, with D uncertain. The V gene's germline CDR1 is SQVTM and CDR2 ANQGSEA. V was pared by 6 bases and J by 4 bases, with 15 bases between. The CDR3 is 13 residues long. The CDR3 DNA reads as TGCAGCGTCGGGTTCGAGAGCGGCACTGAAGCTTTCTTT. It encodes CSVGFESGTEAFF.

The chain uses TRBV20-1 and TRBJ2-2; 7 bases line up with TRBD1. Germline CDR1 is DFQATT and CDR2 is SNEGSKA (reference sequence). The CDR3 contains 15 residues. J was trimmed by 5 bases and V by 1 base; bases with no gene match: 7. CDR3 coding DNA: TGCAGTGCTAGAGTCAAGGGGGCGATAACCGGGGAGCTGTTTTTT. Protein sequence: CSARVKGAITGELFF.

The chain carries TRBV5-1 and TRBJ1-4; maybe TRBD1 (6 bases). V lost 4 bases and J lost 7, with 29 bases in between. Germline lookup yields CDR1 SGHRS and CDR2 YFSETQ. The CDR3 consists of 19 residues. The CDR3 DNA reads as TGCGCCAGCAGCCCTGGGGGAACAGGGAGGTCCTTAGGCGCTGAAAAACTGTTTTTT. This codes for CASSPGGTGRSLGAEKLFF.

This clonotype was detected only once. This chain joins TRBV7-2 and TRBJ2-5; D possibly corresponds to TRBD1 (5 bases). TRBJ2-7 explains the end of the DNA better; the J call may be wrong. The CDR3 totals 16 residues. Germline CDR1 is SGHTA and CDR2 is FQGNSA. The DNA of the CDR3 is TGTGCCAGCAGCTGGGGTGAAGGGGTAAAGGGCTACGAGCAGTACTTC. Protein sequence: CASSWGEGVKGYEQYF.

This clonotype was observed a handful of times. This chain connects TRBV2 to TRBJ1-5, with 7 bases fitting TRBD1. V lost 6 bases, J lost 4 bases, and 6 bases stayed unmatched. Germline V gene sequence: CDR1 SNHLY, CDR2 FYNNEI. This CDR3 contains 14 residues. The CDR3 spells CASSRYRGNQPQHF. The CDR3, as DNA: TGTGCCAGCAGCCGGTACAGGGGAAATCAGCCCCAGCATTTT.